This passage covers 15 T cell receptor beta chains from one sample sequenced in a study of cytomegalovirus exposure and HLA in healthy donors. PCR primers comprised 60 Vbeta and 13 Jbeta primers. Method: immunoSEQ multiplex PCR; TCRdb's copy keeps in-frame clones and lacks some. This sample's table has some 72,000 clones. The specimen was PBMCs. These receptors all stem from a man aged 30 to 39 in good health and CMV-seronegative.

The chain recombines TRBV9 with TRBJ2-1, with TRBD1 matching over 7 bases. V shed 2 bases and J 4 bases; nucleotides not matched to a gene: 6. CDR3 length: 15 amino acids. Germline V lookup: CDR1 SGDLS, CDR2 YYNGEE. CDR3 DNA sequence: TGTGCCAGCAGCGTTACAGGGGCTTTTTACAATGAGCAGTTCTTC. Residues: CASSVTGAFYNEQFF.

The J gene is TRBJ2-1, the V gene TRBV5-1; TRBD2 matches at 13 bases. The J segment lost 3 bases and the V segment lost 0 bases, leaving 3 bases of the junction unmatched. The CDR3 is made up of 17 amino acids. Germline CDR1 is SGHRS and CDR2 is YFSETQ. The chain's CDR3 is CASSLGGLAGLYNEQFF. The CDR3 DNA is TGCGCCAGCAGCTTGGGGGGACTAGCGGGGCTCTACAATGAGCAGTTCTTC.

The chain is built from TRBV5-4 and TRBJ2-7; 8 bases are a match to TRBD2. Germline V lookup: CDR1 SGHNT, CDR2 YYREEE (reference sequence). V lost 4 bases, J lost 4 bases, and 10 bases stayed unmatched. CDR3 length: 15 amino acids. CDR3 amino acids: CASSPGGRSEYEQYF. CDR3 nucleotide sequence: TGTGCCAGCAGCCCGGGCGGGAGGTCGGAATACGAGCAGTACTTC.

V and J are TRBV29-1 and TRBJ1-1; no firm D call. CDR3 length: 13 residues. Germline loops: CDR1 SQVTM, CDR2 ANQGSEA. The V end lost 2 bases, the J end lost 0 bases, and 7 bases lay between the germline ends. Here the CDR3 reads CSVETGMNTEAFF. In DNA, the CDR3 is TGCAGCGTTGAAACGGGAATGAACACTGAAGCTTTCTTT.

The chain has TRBV10-1 and TRBJ1-5; 7 nucleotides line up with TRBD1. From germline, CDR1 is WNHNN and CDR2 SYGVQD (reference sequence). This CDR3 comprises 14 residues. The V segment lost 6 bases and the J segment 2 bases; nucleotides outside the gene matches: 4. Written as DNA, the CDR3 is TGCGCCAGCAGGCGGGACAGACGCAATCAGCCCCAGCATTTT. Translating it yields CASRRDRRNQPQHF.

The rearrangement uses TRBV6-1 and TRBJ1-2; 9 bases are shared with TRBD1. CDR1 and CDR2 from the germline V gene are MNHNS and SASEGT. This CDR3 has 14 residues. With 3 bases clipped from V and 7 bases from J, the junction kept 6 bases outside the gene matches. CDR3 DNA sequence: TGTGCCAGCAGTGATGAACAGGGGGCAGGTGGCTACACCTTC. Translation gives CASSDEQGAGGYTF.

The chain links TRBV7-3 to TRBJ2-7, with D maybe TRBD1 (6 bases). The V gene lost 5 bases and the J gene lost 5 bases, with 16 bases spanning the gap. This CDR3 spans 14 amino acids. Germline CDR1 and CDR2: SGHTA and FQGTGA. CDR3 residues: CASSQSYRDHEQYF. CDR3 in DNA: TGTGCCAGCAGCCAAAGCTACAGGGACCACGAGCAGTACTTC.

The chain links TRBV4-3 to TRBJ2-1; D might be TRBD2 (5 bases). The CDR3 runs 16 residues. The germline V gene encodes CDR1 LGHNA and CDR2 YSLEER. V lost 3 bases and J lost 3, with 15 bases in between. The CDR3 is CASSQFGAGLYNEQFF. The CDR3 region has the DNA TGCGCCAGCAGCCAGTTTGGCGCAGGACTCTACAATGAGCAGTTCTTC.

This rearrangement joins TRBV15 to TRBJ1-1, with a tentative D call TRBD1 (6 bases). The CDR3 contains 14 residues. V lost 0 bases and J 12 bases, leaving 17 bases between the germline ends. Germline-derived CDR1 and CDR2 are LNHNV and YYDKDF (reference sequence). CDR3 sequence (DNA): TGTGCCACCAGCAGAGAGTTAAGCACAGGGTTCCCTTTCTTT. Protein product: CATSRELSTGFPFF.

This rearrangement joins TRBV4-1 to TRBJ1-2; D perhaps matches TRBD1 (5 bases). Germline CDR1 MGHRA, CDR2 YSYEKL. The CDR3 covers 15 residues. The V end lost 0 bases, the J end lost 7 bases, and 15 bases lay between the germline ends. In nucleotides, the CDR3 is TGCGCCAGCAGCCAAGAAATGGGCAGGGAGGGTGGCTACACCTTC. It translates to CASSQEMGREGGYTF.

This chain uses TRBV6-1 with TRBJ2-5, with TRBD1 matching over 7 bases. Trimming removed 5 bases from V and 2 bases from J; junction bases left unmatched: 5. The length of the CDR3 is 14 residues. Germline values: CDR1 MNHNS, CDR2 SASEGT. The CDR3 DNA reads TGTGCCAGCAGTCCGGGACAGTCTCAAGAGACCCAGTACTTC. Its protein product is CASSPGQSQETQYF.

The V call is TRBV5-6, the J call TRBJ1-2, with D possibly TRBD1 on 5 matching bases. Germline CDR1 SGHDT, CDR2 YYEEEE. The CDR3 extends over 13 amino acids. V was cut by 3 bases and J by 3 bases, with 9 bases left in between. The CDR3 DNA sequence: TGTGCCAGCAGCTCAGACAGAGACTATGGCTACACCTTC. This encodes CASSSDRDYGYTF.

The chain recombines TRBV28 with TRBJ1-4; 8 bases agree with TRBD1. Germline CDR1 and CDR2: MDHEN and SYDVKM. The CDR3 loop spans 16 amino acids. Unmatched junction bases numbered 10, after V lost 2 bases and J lost 8 bases. The CDR3 region is CASSLSLRQGREKLFF. The CDR3 DNA reads as TGTGCCAGCAGTTTAAGTTTGAGACAGGGGAGAGAAAAACTGTTTTTT.

The chain carries TRBV19 and TRBJ2-6; D is possibly TRBD1 (6 bases). Trimming removed 4 bases from V and 4 bases from J, with 11 bases in between. Germline V gene data show CDR1 as LNHDA and CDR2 as SQIVND (reference sequence). This CDR3 has 15 residues. CDR3 bases: TGTGCCAGTAGTAATACAGGGTCAGGGGCCAACGTCCTGACTTTC. This codes for CASSNTGSGANVLTF.

This chain uses TRBV4-3 with TRBJ2-5; 7 nucleotides agree with TRBD2. The J call may be mistaken, given a closer DNA end match to TRBJ2-7. CDR1 and CDR2 (germline): LGHNA, YSLEER. The CDR3 extends over 14 amino acids. The CDR3 reads CASSLRLASYEQYF. Written as DNA, the CDR3 is TGCGCCAGCAGCCTCCGACTAGCCTCCTACGAGCAGTACTTC.